This TCR beta chain was identified in a study of regulatory T cells in long-lasting Graves disease. Study summary: Antithyroid drugs had been given to newly diagnosed Graves' patients for under 3 months.

Time point specified: newly diagnosed GD, antithyroid drugs for less than 3 months. TCR sequences were obtained from RNA taken from PBMCs. V was pared by 0 bases and J by 3 bases, with 16 bases of the junction left unmatched. Germline CDR1 is DFQATT and CDR2 is SNEGSKA (reference sequence). CDR3 length: 20 residues. Libraries of TCR beta came from iRepertoire HTBI primers plus Arm-PCR of CDR3 regions. Each CDR3 protein gets one entry after TCRdb re-called the multiplex PCR reads with MiXCR. The sample has roughly 420,000 distinct CDR3 sequences, about a sixth seen once; the top ten hold under 30%. This sample was also put to use in a study of T cells in Graves' hyperthyroidism and ophthalmopathy.

Specimen: peripheral blood mononuclear cells (PBMCs), collected at new diagnosis, from a patient treated with antithyroid drugs. This rearrangement joins TRBV20-1 to TRBJ2-5; 13 bases are a match to TRBD2. This sequence was found in a woman under 30 with Graves disease. The CDR3 loop reads CSARDYSTTSGRAEEETQYF. The CDR3, as DNA: TGCAGTGCTAGAGATTATTCCACAACTAGCGGGAGGGCCGAGGAAGAGACCCAGTACTTC.